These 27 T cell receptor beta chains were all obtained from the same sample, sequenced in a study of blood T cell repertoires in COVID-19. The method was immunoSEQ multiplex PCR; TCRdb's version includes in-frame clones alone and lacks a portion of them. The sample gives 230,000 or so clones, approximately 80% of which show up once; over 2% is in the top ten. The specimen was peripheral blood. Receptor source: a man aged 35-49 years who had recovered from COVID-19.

CDR3 DNA: TGTGCCAGCAGTTTCGGTCCGCGAACTGAAGCTTTCTTT. Translating gives CASSFGPRTEAFF. The chain joins TRBV27 to TRBJ1-1; D not resolved. V lost 3 bases to trimming and J lost 5 bases, with 10 bases between them. The germline V gene has CDR1 MNHEY and CDR2 SMNVEV (reference sequence). The CDR3 extends over 13 amino acids.

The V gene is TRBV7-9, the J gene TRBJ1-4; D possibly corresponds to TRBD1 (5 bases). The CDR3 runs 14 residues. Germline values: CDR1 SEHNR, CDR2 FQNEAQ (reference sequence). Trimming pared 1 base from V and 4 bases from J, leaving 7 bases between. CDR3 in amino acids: CASSLGQLNEKLFF. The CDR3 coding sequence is TGTGCCAGCAGCTTAGGACAGCTTAATGAAAAACTGTTTTTT.

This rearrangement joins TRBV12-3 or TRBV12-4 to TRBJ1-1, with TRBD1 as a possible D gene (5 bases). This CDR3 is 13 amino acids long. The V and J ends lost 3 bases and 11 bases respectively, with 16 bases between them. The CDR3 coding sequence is TGTGCCAGCAGTTTTGTGGGAGGGGTGATCGCTTTCTTT. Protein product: CASSFVGGVIAFF.

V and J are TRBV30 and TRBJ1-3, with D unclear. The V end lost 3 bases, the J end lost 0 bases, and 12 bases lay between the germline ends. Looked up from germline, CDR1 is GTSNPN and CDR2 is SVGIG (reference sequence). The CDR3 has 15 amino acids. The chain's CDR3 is CAWRELLISGNTIYF. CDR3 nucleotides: TGTGCCTGGAGAGAACTCCTCATCTCTGGAAACACCATATATTTT.

The CDR3 nucleotides are TGTGCCAGCAGCTTGGGCAGGGTAACCACTGAAGCTTTCTTT. This gives the protein CASSLGRVTTEAFF. V is TRBV5-6 and J is TRBJ1-1, with D tentatively TRBD1 (5 bases). Trimming stripped 0 bases from V and 4 bases from J, with 10 bases between. The CDR3 has 14 residues. CDR1 SGHDT and CDR2 YYEEEE come from the germline V gene.

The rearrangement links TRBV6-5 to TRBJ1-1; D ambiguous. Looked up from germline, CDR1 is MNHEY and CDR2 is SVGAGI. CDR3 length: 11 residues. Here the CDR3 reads CITGRGTEAFF. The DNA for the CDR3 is TGTATTACCGGCCGGGGCACTGAAGCTTTCTTT.

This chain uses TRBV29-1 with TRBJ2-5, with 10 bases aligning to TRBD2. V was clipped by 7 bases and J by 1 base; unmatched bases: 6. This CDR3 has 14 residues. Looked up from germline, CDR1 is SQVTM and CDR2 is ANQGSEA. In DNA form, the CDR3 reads TGCAGCGCCAGCGGGAGGGGGCCCCAAGAGACCCAGTACTTC. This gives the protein CSASGRGPQETQYF. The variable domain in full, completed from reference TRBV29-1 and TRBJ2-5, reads SAVISQKPSRDICQRGTSLTIQCQVDSQVTMMFWYRQQPGQSLTLIATANQGSEATYESGFVIDKFPISRPNLTFSTLTVSNMSPEDSSIYLCSASGRGPQETQYFGPGTRLLVL.

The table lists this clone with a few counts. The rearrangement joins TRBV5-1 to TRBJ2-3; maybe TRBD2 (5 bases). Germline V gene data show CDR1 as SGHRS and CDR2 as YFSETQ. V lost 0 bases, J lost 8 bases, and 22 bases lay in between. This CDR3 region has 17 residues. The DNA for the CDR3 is TGCGCCAGCAGCTTGGCCCTTGAACTCACCGCGGGCGGTACGCAGTATTTT. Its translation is CASSLALELTAGGTQYF. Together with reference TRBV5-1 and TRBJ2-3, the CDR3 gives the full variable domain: KAGVTQTPRYLIKTRGQQVTLSCSPISGHRSVSWYQQTPGQGLQFLFEYFSETQRNKGNFPGRFSGRQFSNSRSEMNVSTLELGDSALYLCASSLALELTAGGTQYFGPGTRLTVL.

CDR3 DNA sequence: TGTGCCAGCAGCCCCGGGGGGGGCAATACGCAGTATTTT. Translating gives CASSPGGGNTQYF. This chain links TRBV9 with TRBJ2-3, with 8 bases identical to TRBD2. The germline gives CDR1 SGDLS, CDR2 YYNGEE. V lost 4 bases, J lost 7 bases, and 5 bases stayed unmatched. CDR3 length: 13 amino acids.

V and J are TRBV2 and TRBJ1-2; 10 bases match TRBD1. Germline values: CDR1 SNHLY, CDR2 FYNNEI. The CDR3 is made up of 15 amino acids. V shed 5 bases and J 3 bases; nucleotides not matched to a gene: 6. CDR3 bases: TGTGCCAGCAGTAAGGCCGGGACAGGGGACTATGGCTACACCTTC. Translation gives CASSKAGTGDYGYTF. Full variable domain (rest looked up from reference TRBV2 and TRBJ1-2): EPEVTQTPSHQVTQMGQEVILRCVPISNHLYFYWYRQILGQKVEFLVSFYNNEISEKSEIFDDQFSVERPDGSNFTLKIRSTKLEDSAMYFCASSKAGTGDYGYTFGSGTRLTVV.

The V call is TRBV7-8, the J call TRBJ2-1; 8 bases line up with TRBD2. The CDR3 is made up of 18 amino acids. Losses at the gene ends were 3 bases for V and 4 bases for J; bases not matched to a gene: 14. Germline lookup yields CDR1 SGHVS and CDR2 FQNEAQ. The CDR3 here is CASSFDGPLAELYNEQFF. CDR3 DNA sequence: TGTGCCAGCAGCTTCGATGGCCCACTAGCGGAACTATACAATGAGCAGTTCTTC.

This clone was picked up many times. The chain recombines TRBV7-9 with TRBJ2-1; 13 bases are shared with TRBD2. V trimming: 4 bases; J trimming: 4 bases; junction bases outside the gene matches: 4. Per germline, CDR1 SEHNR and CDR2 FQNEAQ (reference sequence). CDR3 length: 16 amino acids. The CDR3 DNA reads TGTGCCAGCAGCTCCTGGACTAGCGGGGGATACAATGAGCAGTTCTTC. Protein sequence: CASSSWTSGGYNEQFF. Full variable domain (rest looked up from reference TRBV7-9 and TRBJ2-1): DTGVSQNPRHKITKRGQNVTFRCDPISEHNRLYWYRQTLGQGPEFLTYFQNEAQLEKSRLLSDRFSAERPKGSFSTLEIQRTEQGDSAMYLCASSSWTSGGYNEQFFGPGTRLTVL.

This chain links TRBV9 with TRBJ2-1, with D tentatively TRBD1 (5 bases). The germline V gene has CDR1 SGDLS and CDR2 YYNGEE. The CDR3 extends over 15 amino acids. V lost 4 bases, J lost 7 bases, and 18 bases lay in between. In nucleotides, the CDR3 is TGTGCCAGCAGCTATTCCGGGTGGGGCATAAATGAGCAGTTCTTC. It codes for CASSYSGWGINEQFF.

CDR3 nucleotide sequence: TGCGCCAGCAGTGAGTCGGGACTGGGCACAGATACGCAGTATTTT. Protein product: CASSESGLGTDTQYF. J is TRBJ2-3 and V is TRBV10-1; perhaps TRBD2 as D (6 bases). In germline, CDR1 is WNHNN, CDR2 SYGVQD (reference sequence). V was pared by 0 bases and J by 1 base, with 8 bases between. CDR3 length equals 15 residues.

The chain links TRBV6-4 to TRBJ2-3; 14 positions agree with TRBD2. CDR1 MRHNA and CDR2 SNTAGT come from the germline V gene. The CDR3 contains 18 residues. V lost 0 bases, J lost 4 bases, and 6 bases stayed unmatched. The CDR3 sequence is CASSDSGLAGGGADTQYF. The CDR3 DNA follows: TGTGCCAGCAGTGACTCTGGACTAGCGGGGGGCGGGGCAGATACGCAGTATTTT.

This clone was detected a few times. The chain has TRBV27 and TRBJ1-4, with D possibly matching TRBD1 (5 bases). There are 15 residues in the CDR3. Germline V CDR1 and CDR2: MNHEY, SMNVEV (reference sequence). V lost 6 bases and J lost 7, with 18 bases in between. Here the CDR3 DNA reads TGTGCCAGCAGCACCACCACAGGACTAGTTGAAAAACTGTTTTTT. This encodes CASSTTTGLVEKLFF.

The CDR3 coding sequence is TGTGCCAGCAGCAACGCGGGACTAGCGGGAGGCGGCTCCTACAATGAGCAGTTCTTC. Protein product: CASSNAGLAGGGSYNEQFF. The chain recombines TRBV21-1 with TRBJ2-1; the table assigns TRBD2, which was not confirmed against the DNA. TRBV21-1 is tagged as a pseudogene. This CDR3 has 19 amino acids.

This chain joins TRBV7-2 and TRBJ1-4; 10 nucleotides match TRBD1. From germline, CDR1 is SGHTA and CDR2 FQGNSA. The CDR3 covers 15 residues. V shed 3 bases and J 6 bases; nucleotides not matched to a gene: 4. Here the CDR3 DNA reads TGTGCCAGCAGCTTCTACGGGACAGGGGATGAAAAACTGTTTTTT. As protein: CASSFYGTGDEKLFF.

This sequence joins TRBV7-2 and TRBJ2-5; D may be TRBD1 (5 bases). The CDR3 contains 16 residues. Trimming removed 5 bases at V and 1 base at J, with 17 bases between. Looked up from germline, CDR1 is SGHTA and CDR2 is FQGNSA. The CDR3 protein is CASSPRTSPTQETQYF. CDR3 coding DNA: TGTGCCAGCAGCCCGCGGACATCTCCCACCCAAGAGACCCAGTACTTC.

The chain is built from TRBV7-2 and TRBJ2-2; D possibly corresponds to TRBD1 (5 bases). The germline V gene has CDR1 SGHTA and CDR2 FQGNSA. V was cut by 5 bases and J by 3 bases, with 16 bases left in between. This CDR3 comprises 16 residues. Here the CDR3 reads CASSPPGFQDTGELFF. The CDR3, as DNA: TGTGCCAGCAGCCCCCCAGGGTTTCAAGACACCGGGGAGCTGTTTTTT.

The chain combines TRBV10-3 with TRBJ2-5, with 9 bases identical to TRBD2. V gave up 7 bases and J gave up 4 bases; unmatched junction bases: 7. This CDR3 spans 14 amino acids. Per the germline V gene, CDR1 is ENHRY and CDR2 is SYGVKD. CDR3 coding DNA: TGTGCCATCACTAGCGGGAAGATCGGAGAGACCCAGTACTTC. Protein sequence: CAITSGKIGETQYF.

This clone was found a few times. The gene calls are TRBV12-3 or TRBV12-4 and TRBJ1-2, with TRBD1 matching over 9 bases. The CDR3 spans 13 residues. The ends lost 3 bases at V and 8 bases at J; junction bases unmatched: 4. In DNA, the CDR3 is TGTGCCAGCAGTTTTCTAACAGGGGGCGGCTACACCTTC. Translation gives CASSFLTGGGYTF.

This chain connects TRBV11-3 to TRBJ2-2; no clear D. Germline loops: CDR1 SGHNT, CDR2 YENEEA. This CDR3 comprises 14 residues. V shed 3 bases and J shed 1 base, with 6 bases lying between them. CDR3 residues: CASSFQENTGELFF. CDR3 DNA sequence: TGTGCCAGCAGCTTCCAGGAGAACACCGGGGAGCTGTTTTTT.

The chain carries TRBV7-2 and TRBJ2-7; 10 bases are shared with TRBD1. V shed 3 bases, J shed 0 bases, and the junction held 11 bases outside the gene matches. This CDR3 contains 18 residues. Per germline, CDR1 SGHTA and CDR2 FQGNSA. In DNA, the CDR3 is TGTGCCAGCAGCTTGAGGATTACCGGGACAGGGGCCTCCTACGAGCAGTACTTC. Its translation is CASSLRITGTGASYEQYF.

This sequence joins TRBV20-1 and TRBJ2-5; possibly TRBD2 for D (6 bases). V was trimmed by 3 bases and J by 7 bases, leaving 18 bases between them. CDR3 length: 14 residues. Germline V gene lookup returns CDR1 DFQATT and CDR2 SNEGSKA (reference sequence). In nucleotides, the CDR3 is TGCAGTGCTAGTGGGAGGAGTGGAAGATGGACCCAGTACTTC. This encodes CSASGRSGRWTQYF.

CDR3 residues: CASSPQGAGTEAFF. CDR3 DNA: TGTGCCAGCAGCCCCCAGGGGGCTGGGACTGAAGCTTTCTTT. The chain joins TRBV3-1 (or the pseudogene TRBV3-2) to TRBJ1-1, with 8 nucleotides matching TRBD1. V lost 4 bases, J lost 5 bases, and 6 bases stayed unmatched. The CDR3 consists of 14 residues. The germline V gene has CDR1 LGHDT and CDR2 YNNKEL (reference sequence).

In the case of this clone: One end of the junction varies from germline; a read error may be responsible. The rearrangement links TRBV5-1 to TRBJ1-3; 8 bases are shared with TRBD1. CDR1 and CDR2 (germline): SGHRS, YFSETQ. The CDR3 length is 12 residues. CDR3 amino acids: CASSSGQGPSIF. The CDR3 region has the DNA TGCGCCAGCAGCTCAGGACAGGGACCCTCCATTTTT.